Following are 15 T cell receptor beta chains from one sample sequenced in a study of control samples from healthy donors and cancer patients. Sequencing used immunoSEQ multiplex PCR; TCRdb keeps in-frame clones, though not all of them. Of approximately 140,000 clones in the sample, about 90% were seen once. The specimen was blood. The origin of the receptors is a man aged 18 to 29 in good health.

The chain recombines TRBV10-3 with TRBJ2-7, with D unresolved. The V end lost 6 bases, the J end lost 0 bases, and 18 bases lay between the germline ends. Germline V gives CDR1 ENHRY, CDR2 SYGVKD. CDR3 length equals 16 residues. Here the CDR3 DNA reads TGTGCCATCAGCCCGAGAGGACGGCCCGGCTCCTACGAGCAGTACTTC. Protein sequence: CAISPRGRPGSYEQYF.

In this sample, this clone turned up a few times. The chain has TRBV27 and TRBJ2-1; 8 bases line up with TRBD1. Germline CDR1 reads MNHEY; CDR2 reads SMNVEV (reference sequence). J was trimmed by 6 bases and V by 7 bases; bases with no gene match: 11. There are 15 residues in the CDR3. CDR3 bases: TGTGCCAGCAAACAACAGGGGGAATTTTCCAATGAGCAGTTCTTC. The encoded protein is CASKQQGEFSNEQFF.

This chain connects TRBV3-1 (or the pseudogene TRBV3-2) to TRBJ2-2, with TRBD2 as a possible D gene (6 bases). The CDR3 loop spans 15 amino acids. V gave up 3 bases and J gave up 5 bases, with 13 bases separating them. The germline V gene encodes CDR1 LGHDT and CDR2 YNNKEL (reference sequence). The CDR3 coding sequence is TGTGCCAGCAGCCAGGGACTGAGATCGACCGGGGAGCTGTTTTTT. As protein: CASSQGLRSTGELFF.

The chain carries TRBV3-1 (or the pseudogene TRBV3-2) and TRBJ1-1; TRBD1 aligns across 9 bases. Germline CDR1 reads LGHDT; CDR2 reads YNNKEL (reference sequence). This CDR3 is 16 amino acids long. V lost 0 bases to trimming and J lost 11 bases; unmatched junction nucleotides: 13. For the CDR3, the DNA is TGTGCCAGCAGCCAAGATTGGGACAGGGCTCCCTCAGGGGCTTTCTTT. Translation gives CASSQDWDRAPSGAFF.

The chain links TRBV6-2 or TRBV6-3 to TRBJ1-3, with 7 bases identical to TRBD1. J lost 3 bases, V lost 6 bases, and 17 bases had no gene match. The CDR3 sequence is 18 residues long. The germline CDR1 and CDR2 sequences are MNHEY and SVGEGT. The CDR3 region has the DNA TGTGCCAGCAGCCCGCTGGACGAGACAGGGCCTGATGGAAACACCATATATTTT. Its protein is CASSPLDETGPDGNTIYF.

This chain joins TRBV5-3 and TRBJ2-5; TRBD2 agrees at 7 bases. TRBV5-3 is placed among ORFs of uncertain function. The CDR3 sequence is 14 residues long. Trimming took 2 bases from V and 7 from J; bases not matched to a gene: 8. The CDR3 loop reads CARSFRTSLGTQYF. CDR3 DNA: TGTGCCAGAAGCTTTCGGACTAGTCTCGGGACCCAGTACTTC.

V gene TRBV13 combines with J gene TRBJ2-7; 9 bases match TRBD2. The ends lost 1 base at V and 2 bases at J; junction bases unmatched: 3. CDR1 and CDR2 from the germline V gene are PRHDT and FYEKMQ (reference sequence). The CDR3 has 15 amino acids. The chain's CDR3 is CASSLAGGGAYEQYF. DNA for the CDR3: TGTGCCAGCAGCTTAGCTGGCGGGGGGGCCTACGAGCAGTACTTC.

The V gene is TRBV5-1, the J gene TRBJ1-1, with D possibly being TRBD1 (5 bases). V lost 4 bases, J lost 1 base, and 11 bases lay in between. Germline V CDR1 and CDR2: SGHRS, YFSETQ. CDR3 length: 14 amino acids. CDR3 DNA: TGCGCCAGCAGCCCTTTGACAGCGAACACTGAAGCTTTCTTT. Translation gives CASSPLTANTEAFF. Full variable domain (rest looked up from reference TRBV5-1 and TRBJ1-1): KAGVTQTPRYLIKTRGQQVTLSCSPISGHRSVSWYQQTPGQGLQFLFEYFSETQRNKGNFPGRFSGRQFSNSRSEMNVSTLELGDSALYLCASSPLTANTEAFFGQGTRLTVV.

This clone was recorded once. The chain uses TRBV6-6 and TRBJ2-5; unclear D gene. V lost 2 bases and J lost 5, with 3 bases in between. The CDR3 has 11 amino acids. CDR1 is MNHNY and CDR2 is SVGAGI in the germline V gene (reference sequence). The CDR3 here is CASSYRETQYF. CDR3 DNA: TGTGCCAGCAGTTACAGGGAGACCCAGTACTTC.

The V and J genes are TRBV6-5 and TRBJ1-2, with 9 nucleotides matching TRBD1. CDR1 is MNHEY, CDR2 SVGAGI, per germline. V lost 6 bases, J lost 6 bases, and 5 bases stayed unmatched. CDR3 length: 13 amino acids. The CDR3 sequence is CASRRTGEDGYTF. The CDR3 coding sequence is TGTGCCAGCAGACGGACAGGGGAGGATGGCTACACCTTC.

The CDR3 here is CASIPRTSGGYNEQFF. The DNA for the CDR3 is TGTGCCAGCATCCCCAGGACTAGCGGGGGATACAATGAGCAGTTCTTC. The chain is built from TRBV2 and TRBJ2-1; 13 positions match TRBD2. Germline V gene sequence: CDR1 SNHLY, CDR2 FYNNEI. V dropped 7 bases and J dropped 4; count of bases not matched to a gene: 7. The CDR3 contains 16 residues.

The genes are TRBV6-5 and TRBJ2-1; D call uncertain. Trimming stripped 6 bases from V and 2 bases from J, with 11 bases between. CDR3 length: 14 residues. CDR1 and CDR2 (germline): MNHEY, SVGAGI. The CDR3 here is CASSRQFPYNEQFF. The CDR3 bases are TGTGCCAGCAGCCGGCAATTCCCCTACAATGAGCAGTTCTTC.

V and J are TRBV2 and TRBJ2-3; 12 bases are a match to TRBD1. Germline V gene data show CDR1 as SNHLY and CDR2 as FYNNEI. The V gene end was trimmed by 5 bases and the J gene end by 6 bases; junction bases not matched to a gene: 12. CDR3 length: 17 residues. CDR3 sequence (DNA): TGTGCCAGCAGTCTTCACGAGGGGACAGGGGGCGCGGATACGCAGTATTTT. This translates into CASSLHEGTGGADTQYF.

V usage is TRBV19 and J usage is TRBJ1-3; no clear D. V lost 7 bases to trimming and J lost 0 bases, with 7 bases between them. The CDR3 totals 13 residues. Germline V gives CDR1 LNHDA, CDR2 SQIVND (reference sequence). The CDR3 DNA is TGTGCCAGTAAGGGCTCCTCTGGAAACACCATATATTTT. Protein sequence: CASKGSSGNTIYF. The whole variable domain, filled in from reference TRBV19 and TRBJ1-3, reads DGGITQSPKYLFRKEGQNVTLSCEQNLNHDAMYWYRQDPGQGLRLIYYSQIVNDFQKGDIAEGYSVSREKKESFPLTVTSAQKNPTAFYLCASKGSSGNTIYFGEGSWLTVV.

This chain links TRBV7-9 with TRBJ1-4; D is ambiguous. The CDR3 sequence is 12 residues long. Germline CDR1 is SEHNR and CDR2 is FQNEAQ (reference sequence). V was trimmed by 0 bases and J by 6 bases, leaving 2 bases between them. CDR3 residues: CASSLADEKLFF. The CDR3 DNA reads as TGTGCCAGCAGCTTAGCGGATGAAAAACTGTTTTTT.